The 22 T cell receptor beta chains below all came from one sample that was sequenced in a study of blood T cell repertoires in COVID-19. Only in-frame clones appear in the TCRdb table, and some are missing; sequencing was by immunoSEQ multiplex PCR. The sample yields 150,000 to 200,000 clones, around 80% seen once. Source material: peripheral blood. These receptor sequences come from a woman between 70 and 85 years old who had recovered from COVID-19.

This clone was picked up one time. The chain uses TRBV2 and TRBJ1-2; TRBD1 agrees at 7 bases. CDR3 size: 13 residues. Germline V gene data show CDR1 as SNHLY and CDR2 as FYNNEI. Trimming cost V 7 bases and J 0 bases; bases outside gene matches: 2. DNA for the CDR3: TGTGCCAGCAAGGGACAGTCTAACTATGGCTACACCTTC. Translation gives CASKGQSNYGYTF. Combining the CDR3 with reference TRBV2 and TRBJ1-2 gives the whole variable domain EPEVTQTPSHQVTQMGQEVILRCVPISNHLYFYWYRQILGQKVEFLVSFYNNEISEKSEIFDDQFSVERPDGSNFTLKIRSTKLEDSAMYFCASKGQSNYGYTFGSGTRLTVV.

CDR3 loop: CASSLAASGSTDTQYF. The CDR3 coding sequence is TGCGCCAGCAGCTTGGCGGCTAGCGGGAGCACAGATACGCAGTATTTT. The rearrangement links TRBV5-1 to TRBJ2-3; 8 bases match TRBD2. The CDR3 consists of 16 residues. Germline loops: CDR1 SGHRS, CDR2 YFSETQ. V lost 0 bases to trimming and J lost 0 bases; unmatched junction nucleotides: 3.

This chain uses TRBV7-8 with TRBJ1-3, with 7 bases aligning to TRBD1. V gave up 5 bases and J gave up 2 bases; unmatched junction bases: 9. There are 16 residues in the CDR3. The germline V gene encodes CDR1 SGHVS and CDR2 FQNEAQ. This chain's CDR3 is CASSTRQGGTGNTIYF. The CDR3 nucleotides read TGTGCCAGCAGCACGAGACAGGGTGGAACTGGAAACACCATATATTTT.

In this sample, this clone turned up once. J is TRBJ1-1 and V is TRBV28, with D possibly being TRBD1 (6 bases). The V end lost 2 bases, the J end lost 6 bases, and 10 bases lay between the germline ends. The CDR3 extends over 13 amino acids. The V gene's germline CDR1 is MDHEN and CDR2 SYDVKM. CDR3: CASSLRGAAEAFF. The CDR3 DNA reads TGTGCCAGCAGTTTACGGGGGGCAGCTGAAGCTTTCTTT.

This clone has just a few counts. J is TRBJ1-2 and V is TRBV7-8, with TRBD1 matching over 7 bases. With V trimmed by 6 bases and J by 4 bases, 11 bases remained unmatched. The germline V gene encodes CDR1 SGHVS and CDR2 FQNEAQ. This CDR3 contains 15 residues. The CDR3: CASRPQSGTAYGYTF. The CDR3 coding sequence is TGTGCCAGCAGACCCCAATCCGGGACAGCCTATGGCTACACCTTC.

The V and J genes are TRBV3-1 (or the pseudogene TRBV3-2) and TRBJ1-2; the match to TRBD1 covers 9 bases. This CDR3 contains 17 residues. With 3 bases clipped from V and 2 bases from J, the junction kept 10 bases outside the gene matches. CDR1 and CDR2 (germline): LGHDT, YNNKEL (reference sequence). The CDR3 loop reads CASSHRPGTGPNYGYTF. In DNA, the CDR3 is TGTGCCAGCAGCCATCGCCCTGGGACAGGGCCCAACTATGGCTACACCTTC.

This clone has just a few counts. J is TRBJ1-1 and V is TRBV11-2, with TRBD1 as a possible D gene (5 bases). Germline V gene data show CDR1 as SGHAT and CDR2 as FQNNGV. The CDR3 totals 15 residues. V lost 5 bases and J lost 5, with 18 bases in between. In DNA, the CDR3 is TGTGCCAGCAGCCCATACGGGCAAGCAGGGACTGAAGCTTTCTTT. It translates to CASSPYGQAGTEAFF.

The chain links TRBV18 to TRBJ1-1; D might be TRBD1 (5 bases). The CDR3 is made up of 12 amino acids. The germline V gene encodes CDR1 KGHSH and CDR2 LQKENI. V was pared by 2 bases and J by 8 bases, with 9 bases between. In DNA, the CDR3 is TGTGCCAGCTCACCAACGGCAGGGGAAGCTTTCTTT. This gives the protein CASSPTAGEAFF.

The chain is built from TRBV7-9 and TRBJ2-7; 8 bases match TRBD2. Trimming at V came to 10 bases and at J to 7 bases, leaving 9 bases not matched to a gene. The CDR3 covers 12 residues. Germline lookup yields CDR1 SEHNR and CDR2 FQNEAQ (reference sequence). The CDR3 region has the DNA TGTGCCACCACGGGCGGGGGGCGTGAGCAGTACTTC. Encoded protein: CATTGGGREQYF.

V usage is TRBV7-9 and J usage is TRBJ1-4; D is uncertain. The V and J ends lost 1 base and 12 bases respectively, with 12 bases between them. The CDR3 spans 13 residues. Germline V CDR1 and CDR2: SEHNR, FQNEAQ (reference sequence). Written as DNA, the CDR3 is TGTGCCAGCAGCTTAGTGTCGGGAACGGAACTGTTTTTT. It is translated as CASSLVSGTELFF.

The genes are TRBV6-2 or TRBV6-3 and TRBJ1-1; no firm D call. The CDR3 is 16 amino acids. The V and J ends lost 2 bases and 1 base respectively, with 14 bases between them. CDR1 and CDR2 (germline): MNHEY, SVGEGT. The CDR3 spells CASSYEGGRTNTEAFF. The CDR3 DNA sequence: TGTGCCAGCAGTTACGAGGGAGGTAGGACGAACACTGAAGCTTTCTTT.

This CDR3 is CASSRVGQGARAGELFF. The DNA of the CDR3 is TGTGCCAGCTCACGCGTGGGGCAGGGGGCGCGCGCCGGGGAGCTGTTTTTT. The V and J genes are TRBV18 and TRBJ2-2; 8 nucleotides align to TRBD1. V gave up 4 bases and J gave up 6 bases; unmatched junction bases: 13. This CDR3 has 17 amino acids. Germline V gene data show CDR1 as KGHSH and CDR2 as LQKENI. Looking up the rest from reference TRBV18 and TRBJ2-2 gives the full variable domain: NAGVMQNPRHLVRRRGQEARLRCSPMKGHSHVYWYRQLPEEGLKFMVYLQKENIIDESGMPKERFSAEFPKEGPSILRIQQVVRGDSAAYFCASSRVGQGARAGELFFGEGSRLTVL.

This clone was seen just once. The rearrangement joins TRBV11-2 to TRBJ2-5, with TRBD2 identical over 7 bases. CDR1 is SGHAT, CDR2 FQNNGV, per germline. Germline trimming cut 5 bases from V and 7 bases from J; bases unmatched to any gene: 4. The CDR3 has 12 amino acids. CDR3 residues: CASSPWEGTQYF. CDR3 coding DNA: TGTGCCAGCAGCCCTTGGGAGGGGACCCAGTACTTC.

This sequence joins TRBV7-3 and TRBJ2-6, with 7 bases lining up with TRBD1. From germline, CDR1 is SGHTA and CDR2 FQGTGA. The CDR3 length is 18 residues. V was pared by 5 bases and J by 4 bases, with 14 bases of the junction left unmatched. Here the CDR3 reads CASSPRQGPYLGANVLTF. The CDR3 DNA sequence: TGTGCCAGCAGCCCCCGACAGGGTCCTTATCTGGGGGCCAACGTCCTGACTTTC.

Written as DNA, the CDR3 is TGTGCCAGCAGCACTCCGGGACAGGGGGATTACGAGCAGTACTTC. Its translation is CASSTPGQGDYEQYF. The chain couples TRBV5-4 to TRBJ2-7; 11 nucleotides agree with TRBD1. Germline lookup yields CDR1 SGHNT and CDR2 YYREEE (reference sequence). The CDR3 sequence is 15 residues long. V was pared by 4 bases and J by 4 bases, with 7 bases of the junction left unmatched.

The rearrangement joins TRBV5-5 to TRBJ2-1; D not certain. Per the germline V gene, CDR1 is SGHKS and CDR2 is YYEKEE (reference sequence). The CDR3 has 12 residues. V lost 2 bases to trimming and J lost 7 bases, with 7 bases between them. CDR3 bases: TGTGCCAGCAGCTTTTGGCCAAATGAGCAGTTCTTC. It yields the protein CASSFWPNEQFF.

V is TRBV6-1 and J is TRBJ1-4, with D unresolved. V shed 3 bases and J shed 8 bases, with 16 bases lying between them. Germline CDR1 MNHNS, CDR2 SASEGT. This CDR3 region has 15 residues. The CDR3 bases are TGTGCCAGCAGTGACCCTGGATGGGCTAGCGAAAAACTGTTTTTT. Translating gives CASSDPGWASEKLFF.

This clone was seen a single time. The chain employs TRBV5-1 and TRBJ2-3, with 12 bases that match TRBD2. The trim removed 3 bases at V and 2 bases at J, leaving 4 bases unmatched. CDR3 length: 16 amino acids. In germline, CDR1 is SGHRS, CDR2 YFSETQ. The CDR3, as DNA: TGCGCCAGCAGCTCAGGACTAGCGGGACTCACAGATACGCAGTATTTT. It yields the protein CASSSGLAGLTDTQYF.

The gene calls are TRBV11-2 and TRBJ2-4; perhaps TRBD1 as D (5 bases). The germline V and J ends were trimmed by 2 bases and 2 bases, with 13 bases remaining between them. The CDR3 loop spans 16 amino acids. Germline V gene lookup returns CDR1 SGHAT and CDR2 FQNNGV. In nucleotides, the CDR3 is TGTGCCAGCAGCTTAAGGCCCCAGGGCCCCAAAAACATTCAGTACTTC. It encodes CASSLRPQGPKNIQYF.

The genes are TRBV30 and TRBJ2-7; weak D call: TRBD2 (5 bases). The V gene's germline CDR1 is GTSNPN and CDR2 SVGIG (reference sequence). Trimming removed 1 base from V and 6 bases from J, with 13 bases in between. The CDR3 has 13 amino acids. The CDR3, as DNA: TGTGCCTGGAGTGAGGGCCCCGGGGTCGAGCAGTACTTC. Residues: CAWSEGPGVEQYF.

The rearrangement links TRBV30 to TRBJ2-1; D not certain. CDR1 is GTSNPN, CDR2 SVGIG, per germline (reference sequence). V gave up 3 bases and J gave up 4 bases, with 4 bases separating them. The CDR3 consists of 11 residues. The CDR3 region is CAWSPYNEQFF. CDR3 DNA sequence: TGTGCCTGGAGCCCTTACAATGAGCAGTTCTTC.

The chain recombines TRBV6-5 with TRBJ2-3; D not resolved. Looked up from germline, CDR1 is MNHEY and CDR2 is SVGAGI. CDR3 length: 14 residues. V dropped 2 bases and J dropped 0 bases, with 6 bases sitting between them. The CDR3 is CASSYRRSTDTQYF. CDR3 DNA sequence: TGTGCCAGCAGTTACCGCAGAAGCACAGATACGCAGTATTTT.